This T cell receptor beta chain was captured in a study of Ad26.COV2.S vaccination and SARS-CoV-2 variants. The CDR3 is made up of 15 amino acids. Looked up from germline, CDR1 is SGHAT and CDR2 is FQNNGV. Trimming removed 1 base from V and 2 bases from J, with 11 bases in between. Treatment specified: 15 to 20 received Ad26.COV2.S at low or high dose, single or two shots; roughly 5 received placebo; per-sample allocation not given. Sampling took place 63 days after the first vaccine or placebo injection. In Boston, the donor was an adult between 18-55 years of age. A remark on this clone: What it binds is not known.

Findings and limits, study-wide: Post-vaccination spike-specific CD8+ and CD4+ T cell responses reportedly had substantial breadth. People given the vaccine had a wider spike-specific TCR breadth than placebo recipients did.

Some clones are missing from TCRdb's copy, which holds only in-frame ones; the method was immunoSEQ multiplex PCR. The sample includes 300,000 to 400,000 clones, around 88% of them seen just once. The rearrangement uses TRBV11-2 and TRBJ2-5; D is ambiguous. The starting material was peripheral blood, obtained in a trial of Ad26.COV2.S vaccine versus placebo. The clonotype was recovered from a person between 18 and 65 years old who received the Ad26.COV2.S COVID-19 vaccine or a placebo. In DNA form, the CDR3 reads TGTGCCAGCAGCTTAGGCGGCTCTCTACAAGAGACCCAGTACTTC. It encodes CASSLGGSLQETQYF. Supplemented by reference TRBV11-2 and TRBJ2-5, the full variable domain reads EAGVAQSPRYKIIEKRQSVAFWCNPISGHATLYWYQQILGQGPKLLIQFQNNGVVDDSQLPKDRFSAERLKGVDSTLKIQPAKLEDSAVYLCASSLGGSLQETQYFGPGTRLLVL.